The 23 T cell receptor beta chains listed next were all sequenced from one sample in a study of CD8 T cells in Susac syndrome. Reverse transcription used about 0.5 to 1 ug RNA and random hexamers. TCRdb independently ran MiXCR on the immunoSEQ multiplex PCR reads; one entry per CDR3 protein. The sample holds around 69,000 distinct CDR3 sequences, 80% to 95% seen once. Material: CD8+ T cells from PBMCs. The receptors stem from a human donor with Susac syndrome.

The chain uses TRBV30 and TRBJ2-1; 13 nucleotides agree with TRBD2. With V trimmed by 3 bases and J by 5 bases, 4 bases remained unmatched. Germline V CDR1 and CDR2: GTSNPN, SVGIG (reference sequence). CDR3 length equals 15 residues. The CDR3 sequence: CAWSPGTSGDNEQFF. The CDR3 nucleotides read TGTGCCTGGAGCCCCGGGACTAGCGGGGACAATGAGCAGTTCTTC.

In this sample, this clonotype turned up a few times. The J gene is TRBJ2-3, the V gene TRBV18; 9 positions match TRBD1. CDR1 and CDR2 (germline): KGHSH, LQKENI. The length of the CDR3 is 15 residues. The V segment lost 6 bases and the J segment 2 bases; nucleotides outside the gene matches: 6. The CDR3 here is CASSPRDRATDTQYF. CDR3 nucleotide sequence: TGTGCCAGCTCCCCTCGGGACAGGGCCACAGATACGCAGTATTTT.

This clonotype is medium-sized. The chain employs TRBV6-2 or TRBV6-3 and TRBJ1-1; D not certain. V dropped 5 bases and J dropped 7 bases, with 8 bases sitting between them. CDR3 length: 11 residues. Germline CDR1 MNHEY, CDR2 SVGEGT. For the CDR3, the DNA is TGTGCCAGCAGTCCCGGTCTTGAAGCTTTCTTT. Its protein product is CASSPGLEAFF.

In this sample, this clonotype turned up once. The rearrangement links TRBV20-1 to TRBJ2-1; D may be TRBD2 (6 bases). The germline gives CDR1 DFQATT, CDR2 SNEGSKA (reference sequence). Trimming stripped 3 bases from V and 3 bases from J, with 6 bases between. The CDR3 is 12 residues long. CDR3 sequence: CSARGGYNEQFF. CDR3 coding DNA: TGCAGTGCTAGGGGGGGCTACAATGAGCAGTTCTTC.

This CDR3 is CASSYSAGKAYEQYF. The CDR3 DNA reads as TGTGCCAGCAGTTACTCAGCAGGAAAAGCCTACGAGCAGTACTTC. J is TRBJ2-7 and V is TRBV6-5; the D is unclear. V was clipped by 0 bases and J by 2 bases, with 11 bases between them. Germline CDR1 MNHEY, CDR2 SVGAGI. This CDR3 is built from 15 residues.

The V and J genes are TRBV20-1 and TRBJ1-5; a weak D match, TRBD1 (5 bases). CDR1 DFQATT and CDR2 SNEGSKA come from the germline V gene (reference sequence). The CDR3 covers 13 residues. V was pared by 2 bases and J by 5 bases, with 10 bases between. Written as DNA, the CDR3 is TGCAGTGCTAGACGACAGATCGATCAGCCCCAGCATTTT. It specifies CSARRQIDQPQHF.

This clonotype was seen a single time. V is TRBV6-2 or TRBV6-3 and J is TRBJ1-1; D is undetermined. Germline V gene sequence: CDR1 MNHEY, CDR2 SVGEGT. This CDR3 region has 12 residues. Trimming cost V 2 bases and J 5 bases, with 6 bases left between them. CDR3 DNA sequence: TGTGCCAGCAGTTACATTGGGACTGAAGCTTTCTTT. This encodes CASSYIGTEAFF.

The CDR3 nucleotides read TGTGCCAGCAGCTTCAGGAACCCGGGCACTGAAGCTTTCTTT. Encoded protein: CASSFRNPGTEAFF. V usage is TRBV5-4 and J usage is TRBJ1-1, with unresolved D. Between the trimmed V and J ends, which lost 2 bases and 4 bases, there was a span of 12 bases. CDR1 is SGHNT and CDR2 is YYREEE in the germline V gene (reference sequence). This CDR3 comprises 14 residues.

V usage is TRBV25-1 and J usage is TRBJ2-5; maybe TRBD1 (6 bases). The CDR3 is 18 residues long. Germline values: CDR1 MGHDK, CDR2 SYGVNS. V lost 1 base to trimming and J lost 2 bases, with 20 bases between them. In DNA, the CDR3 is TGTGCCAGCAGTGAATTAGACCTACAGGGTAACCCTCAAGAGACCCAGTACTTC. This sequence encodes CASSELDLQGNPQETQYF.

The chain uses TRBV27 and TRBJ2-1, with 7 nucleotides matching TRBD2. Germline V gene data show CDR1 as MNHEY and CDR2 as SMNVEV (reference sequence). The J segment lost 5 bases and the V segment lost 5 bases, leaving 12 bases of the junction unmatched. The CDR3 contains 16 residues. CDR3 in amino acids: CASSGEGPKGDNEQFF. The CDR3 DNA is TGTGCCAGCAGTGGGGAGGGACCGAAAGGGGACAATGAGCAGTTCTTC.

The table lists this clonotype with a count of one. CDR3 in DNA: TGCGCCAGCAGCTTTTTCGGGGACCACGAGCAGTACTTC. Translating gives CASSFFGDHEQYF. V gene TRBV5-1 combines with J gene TRBJ2-7; the D gene could be TRBD1 or TRBD2 (5 bases each). From germline, CDR1 is SGHRS and CDR2 YFSETQ. V shed 2 bases and J shed 5 bases, with 11 bases lying between them. The CDR3 totals 13 residues.

This chain's CDR3 is CASSNRVFYEQYF. DNA for the CDR3: TGTGCCAGCAGTAACCGGGTTTTCTACGAGCAGTACTTC. The rearrangement joins TRBV6-1 to TRBJ2-7; no clear D. V gave up 5 bases and J gave up 3 bases, with 11 bases separating them. The CDR3 covers 13 residues. Looked up from germline, CDR1 is MNHNS and CDR2 is SASEGT.

The V call is TRBV7-2, the J call TRBJ2-5; D is perhaps TRBD1 (5 bases). Germline lookup yields CDR1 SGHTA and CDR2 FQGNSA. Trimming shortened V by 0 bases and J by 2 bases, and 7 bases separated the two germline ends. This CDR3 is 14 amino acids long. The CDR3 region has the DNA TGTGCCAGCAGCTTAGCGTCAGGGCAAGAGACCCAGTACTTC. Translated: CASSLASGQETQYF.

This clonotype was picked up one time. The gene calls are TRBV2 and TRBJ2-1; 7 bases align to TRBD2. Germline V gene sequence: CDR1 SNHLY, CDR2 FYNNEI. V trimming: 6 bases; J trimming: 5 bases; junction bases outside the gene matches: 7. This CDR3 comprises 14 residues. This CDR3 is CASSAGTKHNEQFF. The CDR3 DNA reads as TGTGCCAGCAGCGCCGGGACTAAGCACAATGAGCAGTTCTTC.

Written as DNA, the CDR3 is TGTGCCAGCACCCCGGACGGGTACGAGCAGTACTTC. Translated: CASTPDGYEQYF. The genes are TRBV7-8 and TRBJ2-7; the D is unclear. Germline CDR1 is SGHVS and CDR2 is FQNEAQ. Between the trimmed V and J ends, which lost 7 bases and 4 bases, there was a span of 11 bases. The CDR3 is 12 amino acids.

The chain employs TRBV12-2 and TRBJ1-1; the listed D gene, TRBD1, was not tested against the DNA. TRBV12-2 is recorded as a pseudogene. This CDR3 contains 14 residues. This chain's CDR3 is CASRLAQRGAEAFF. The CDR3 nucleotides read TGTGCAAGTCGCTTAGCTCAACGAGGGGCGGAAGCTTTCTTT.

V and J are TRBV7-2 and TRBJ2-1, with D perhaps matching TRBD1 (5 bases). The CDR3 is 13 amino acids. Germline V gives CDR1 SGHTA, CDR2 FQGNSA. V lost 2 bases, J lost 4 bases, and 6 bases lay in between. The CDR3 protein is CASSLTGYNEQFF. CDR3 in DNA: TGTGCCAGCAGCTTAACAGGTTACAATGAGCAGTTCTTC.

The chain joins TRBV3-1 to TRBJ1-1, with D possibly TRBD1 on 5 matching bases. The V end lost 4 bases, the J end lost 4 bases, and 22 bases lay between the germline ends. The CDR3 is 17 residues long. CDR1 LGHDT and CDR2 YNNKEL come from the germline V gene (reference sequence). The CDR3 loop reads CASSPRGRGPWVTEAFF. The CDR3 coding sequence is TGTGCCAGCAGCCCCCGGGGGAGGGGACCTTGGGTCACTGAAGCTTTCTTT.

The chain combines TRBV7-8 with TRBJ1-1; maybe TRBD1 (5 bases). The length of the CDR3 is 14 residues. The germline V gene encodes CDR1 SGHVS and CDR2 FQNEAQ. V was clipped by 6 bases and J by 1 base, with 12 bases between them. CDR3 coding DNA: TGTGCCAGCAGAACGGCGGGGGAGAACACTGAAGCTTTCTTT. Protein product: CASRTAGENTEAFF.

The rearrangement joins TRBV12-3 or TRBV12-4 to TRBJ2-3; D is possibly TRBD2 (5 bases). V dropped 6 bases and J dropped 5 bases, with 6 bases sitting between them. This CDR3 has 11 amino acids. This CDR3 reads CASRDLDTQYF. Written as DNA, the CDR3 is TGTGCCAGCAGGGACTTAGATACGCAGTATTTT.

The rearrangement joins TRBV9 to TRBJ2-1, with D possibly matching TRBD1 (5 bases). V was cut by 4 bases and J by 3 bases, with 14 bases left in between. Germline CDR1 reads SGDLS; CDR2 reads YYNGEE. The CDR3 has 15 residues. This CDR3 is CASSLSGAIYNEQFF. CDR3 nucleotide sequence: TGTGCCAGCAGCCTCTCTGGGGCTATCTACAATGAGCAGTTCTTC.

J is TRBJ2-7 and V is TRBV5-4; D is possibly TRBD1 or TRBD2 (6 bases each). The V gene's germline CDR1 is SGHNT and CDR2 YYREEE (reference sequence). The CDR3 sequence is 14 residues long. The V end was cut by 2 bases, the J end by 7 bases, with 16 bases between. CDR3 nucleotide sequence: TGTGCCAGCAGCTTCGGGCAGGGGAGGAGTGAGCAGTACTTC. It codes for CASSFGQGRSEQYF.

This chain uses TRBV19 with TRBJ1-1; 7 nucleotides line up with TRBD1. The V gene's germline CDR1 is LNHDA and CDR2 SQIVND (reference sequence). Trimming at V came to 5 bases and at J to 0 bases, leaving 6 bases not matched to a gene. The CDR3 totals 15 residues. The CDR3 bases are TGTGCCAGTAGTGCCCCGGGACAGATGAACACTGAAGCTTTCTTT. Its translation is CASSAPGQMNTEAFF.